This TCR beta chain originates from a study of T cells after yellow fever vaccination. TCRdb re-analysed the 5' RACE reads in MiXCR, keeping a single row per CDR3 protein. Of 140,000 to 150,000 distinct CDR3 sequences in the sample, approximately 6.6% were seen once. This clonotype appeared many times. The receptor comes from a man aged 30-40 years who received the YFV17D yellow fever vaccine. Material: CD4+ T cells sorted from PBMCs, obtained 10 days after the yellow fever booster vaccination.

CDR3 nucleotide sequence: TGTGCCAGCAGTCGGGGGGCCCTGAACACTGAAGCTTTCTTT. Translation: CASSRGALNTEAFF. This chain joins TRBV6-1 and TRBJ1-1; D might be TRBD1 (6 bases). The length of the CDR3 is 14 residues. The germline V gene encodes CDR1 MNHNS and CDR2 SASEGT. The germline V and J ends were trimmed by 5 bases and 0 bases, with 10 bases remaining between them.